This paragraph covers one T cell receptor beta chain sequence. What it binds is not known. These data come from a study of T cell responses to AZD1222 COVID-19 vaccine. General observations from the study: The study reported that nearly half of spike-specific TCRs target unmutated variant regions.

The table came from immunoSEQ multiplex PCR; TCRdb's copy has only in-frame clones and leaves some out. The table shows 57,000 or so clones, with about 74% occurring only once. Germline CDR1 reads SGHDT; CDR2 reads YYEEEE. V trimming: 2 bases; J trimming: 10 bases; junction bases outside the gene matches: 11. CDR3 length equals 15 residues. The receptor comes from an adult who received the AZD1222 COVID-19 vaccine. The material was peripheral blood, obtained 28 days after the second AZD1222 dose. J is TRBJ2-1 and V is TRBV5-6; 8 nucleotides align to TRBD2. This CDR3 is CASSFLAGSTREQFF. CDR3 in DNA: TGTGCCAGCAGCTTTTTAGCGGGGTCTACAAGAGAGCAGTTCTTC.